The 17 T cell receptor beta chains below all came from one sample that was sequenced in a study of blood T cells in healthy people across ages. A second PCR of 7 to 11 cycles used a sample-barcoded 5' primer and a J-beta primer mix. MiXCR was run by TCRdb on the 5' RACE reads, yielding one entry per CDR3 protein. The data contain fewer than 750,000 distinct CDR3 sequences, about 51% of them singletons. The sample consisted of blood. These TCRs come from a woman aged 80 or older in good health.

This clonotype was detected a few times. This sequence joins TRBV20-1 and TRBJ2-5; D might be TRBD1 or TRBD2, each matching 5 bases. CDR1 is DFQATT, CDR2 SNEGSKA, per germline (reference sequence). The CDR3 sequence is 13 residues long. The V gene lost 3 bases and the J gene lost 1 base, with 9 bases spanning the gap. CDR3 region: CSARGEFQETQYF. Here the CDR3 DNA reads TGCAGTGCTAGGGGGGAGTTCCAAGAGACCCAGTACTTC.

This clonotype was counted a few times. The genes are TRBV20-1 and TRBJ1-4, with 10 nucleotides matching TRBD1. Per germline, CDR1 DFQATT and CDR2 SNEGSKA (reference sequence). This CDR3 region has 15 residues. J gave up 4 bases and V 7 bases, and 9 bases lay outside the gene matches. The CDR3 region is CSVLGQGEHNEKLFF. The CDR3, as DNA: TGCAGTGTTCTAGGACAGGGGGAACATAATGAAAAACTGTTTTTT.

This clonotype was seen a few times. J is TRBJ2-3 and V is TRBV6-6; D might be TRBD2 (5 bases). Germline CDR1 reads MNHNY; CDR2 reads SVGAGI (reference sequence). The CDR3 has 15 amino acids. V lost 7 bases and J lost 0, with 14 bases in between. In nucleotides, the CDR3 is TGTGCCAGCACGGACCGAGCGGCGAGCACAGATACGCAGTATTTT. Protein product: CASTDRAASTDTQYF.

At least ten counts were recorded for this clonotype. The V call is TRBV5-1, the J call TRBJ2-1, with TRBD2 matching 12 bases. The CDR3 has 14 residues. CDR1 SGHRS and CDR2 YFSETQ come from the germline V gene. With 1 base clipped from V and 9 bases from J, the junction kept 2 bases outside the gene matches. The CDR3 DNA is TGCGCCAGCAGCTTGACTAGCGGGAGGATTGAGCAGTTCTTC. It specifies CASSLTSGRIEQFF.

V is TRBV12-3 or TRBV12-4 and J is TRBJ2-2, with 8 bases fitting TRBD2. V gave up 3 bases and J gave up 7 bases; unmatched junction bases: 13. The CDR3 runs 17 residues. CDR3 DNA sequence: TGTGCCAGCAGTTTCGGACCCGGGACTAGTGTCGTCGGGGAGCTGTTTTTT. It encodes CASSFGPGTSVVGELFF.

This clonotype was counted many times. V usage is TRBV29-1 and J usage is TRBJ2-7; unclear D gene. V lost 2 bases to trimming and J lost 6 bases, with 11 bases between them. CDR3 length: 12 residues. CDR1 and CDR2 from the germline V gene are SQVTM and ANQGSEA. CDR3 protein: CSVENVKGEQYF. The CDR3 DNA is TGCAGCGTTGAAAATGTCAAGGGCGAGCAGTACTTC.

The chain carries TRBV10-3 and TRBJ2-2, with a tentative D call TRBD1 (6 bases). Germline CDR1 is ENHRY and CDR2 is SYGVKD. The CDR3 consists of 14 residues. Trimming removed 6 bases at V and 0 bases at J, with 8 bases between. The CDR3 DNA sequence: TGTGCCATCAGGGACAGCGCGAACACCGGGGAGCTGTTTTTT. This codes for CAIRDSANTGELFF.

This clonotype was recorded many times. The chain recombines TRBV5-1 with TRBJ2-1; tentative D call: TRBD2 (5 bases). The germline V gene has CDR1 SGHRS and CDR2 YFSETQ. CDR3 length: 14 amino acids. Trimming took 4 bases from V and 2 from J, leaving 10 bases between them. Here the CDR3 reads CASSVTSTYNEQFF. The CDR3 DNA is TGCGCCAGCAGCGTCACTAGTACCTACAATGAGCAGTTCTTC.

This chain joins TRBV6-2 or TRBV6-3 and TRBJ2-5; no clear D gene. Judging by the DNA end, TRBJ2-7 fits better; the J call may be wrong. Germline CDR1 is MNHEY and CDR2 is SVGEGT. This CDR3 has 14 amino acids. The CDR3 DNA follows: TGTGCCAGCAGCCACCCGTGGGCCTCCTACGAGCAGTACTTC. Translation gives CASSHPWASYEQYF.

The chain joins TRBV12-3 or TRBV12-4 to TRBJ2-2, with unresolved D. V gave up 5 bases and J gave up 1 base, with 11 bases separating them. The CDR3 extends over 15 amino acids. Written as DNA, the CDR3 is TGTGCCAGCAGTGTCACGGACCAGAACACCGGGGAGCTGTTTTTT. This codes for CASSVTDQNTGELFF.

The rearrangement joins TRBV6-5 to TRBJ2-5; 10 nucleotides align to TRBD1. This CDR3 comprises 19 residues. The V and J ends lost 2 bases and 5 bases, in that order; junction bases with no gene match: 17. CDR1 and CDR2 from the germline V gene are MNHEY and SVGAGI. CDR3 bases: TGTGCCAGCAGTTACACGACGACAGGGGGCGTCGAAGTTTGGGAGACCCAGTACTTC. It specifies CASSYTTTGGVEVWETQYF.

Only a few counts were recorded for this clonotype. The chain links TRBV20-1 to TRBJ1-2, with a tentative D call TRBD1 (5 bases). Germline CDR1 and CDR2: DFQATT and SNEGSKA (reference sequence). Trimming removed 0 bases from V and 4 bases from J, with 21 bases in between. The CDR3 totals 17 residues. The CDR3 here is CSARDWHRDSQGYGYTF. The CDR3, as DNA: TGCAGTGCTAGAGATTGGCATCGGGACTCCCAGGGCTATGGCTACACCTTC.

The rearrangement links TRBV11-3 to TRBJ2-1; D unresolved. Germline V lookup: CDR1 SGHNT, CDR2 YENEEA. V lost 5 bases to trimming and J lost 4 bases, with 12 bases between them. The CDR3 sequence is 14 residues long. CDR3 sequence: CASSHSSYYNEQFF. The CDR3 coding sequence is TGTGCCAGCAGCCACTCGTCTTATTACAATGAGCAGTTCTTC. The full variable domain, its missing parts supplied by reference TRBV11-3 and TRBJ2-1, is EAGVVQSPRYKIIEKKQPVAFWCNPISGHNTLYWYLQNLGQGPELLIRYENEEAVDDSQLPKDRFSAERLKGVDSTLKIQPAELGDSAVYLCASSHSSYYNEQFFGPGTRLTVL.

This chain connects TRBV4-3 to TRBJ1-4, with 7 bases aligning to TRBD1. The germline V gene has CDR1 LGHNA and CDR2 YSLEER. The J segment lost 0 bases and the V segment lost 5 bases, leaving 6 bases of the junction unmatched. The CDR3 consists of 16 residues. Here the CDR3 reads CASSERQGPTNEKLFF. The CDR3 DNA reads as TGCGCCAGCAGCGAACGACAGGGCCCAACTAATGAAAAACTGTTTTTT.

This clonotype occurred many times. The CDR3 DNA sequence: TGTGCCAGCAGCTTTGGGAGTTGGCACACAGATACGCAGTATTTT. This sequence encodes CASSFGSWHTDTQYF. The rearrangement joins TRBV11-1 to TRBJ2-3; D may be TRBD2 (5 bases). The CDR3 runs 15 residues. V was pared by 3 bases and J by 2 bases, with 12 bases between. The germline CDR1 and CDR2 sequences are SGHAT and FQDESV (reference sequence).

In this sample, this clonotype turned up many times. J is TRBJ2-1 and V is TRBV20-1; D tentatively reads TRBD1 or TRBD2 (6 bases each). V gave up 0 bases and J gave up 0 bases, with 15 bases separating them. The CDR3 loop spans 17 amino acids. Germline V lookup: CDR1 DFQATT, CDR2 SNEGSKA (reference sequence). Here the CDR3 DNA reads TGCAGTGCTAGAGACCGAAGGGGGGTAAGCTCCTACAATGAGCAGTTCTTC. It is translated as CSARDRRGVSSYNEQFF.

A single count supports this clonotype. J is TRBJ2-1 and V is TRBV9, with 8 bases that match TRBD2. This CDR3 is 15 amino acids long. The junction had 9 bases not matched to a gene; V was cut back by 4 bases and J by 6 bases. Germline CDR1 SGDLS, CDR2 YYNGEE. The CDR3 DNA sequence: TGTGCCAGCAGCAAACTAGCGGCCTCCAGCAATGAGCAGTTCTTC. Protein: CASSKLAASSNEQFF.